This TCR beta chain was captured in a study of CD8 T cells in ankylosing spondylitis. This clonotype was recorded at least ten times. What it recognizes is unknown. TCR beta libraries were made by quantitative 5'-RACE with molecular barcodes. TCRdb itself ran the 5' RACE reads through MiXCR, one entry per CDR3 protein. This sample has roughly 230,000 distinct CDR3 sequences, with 7% to 10% found just once. The germline V and J ends were trimmed by 3 bases and 4 bases, with 18 bases remaining between them. Germline loops: CDR1 SQVTM, CDR2 ANQGSEA. This CDR3 comprises 16 residues. General study results and limits: It was reported that disease-linked clones were significantly enriched in matched ankylosing spondylitis synovial fluid. Disease-linked clones displayed a CD8+ phenotype and appeared relatively rarely in peripheral blood. Several of the motif variants were reported before in synovial fluid and blood from reactive arthritis.

This TCR came from a female donor with ankylosing spondylitis or in good health (not recorded which). Material for sequencing was blood, either unsorted or a sorted T cell fraction (not recorded which). The chain joins TRBV29-1 to TRBJ2-2; D is unresolved. The CDR3 loop is CSVEGEAGIRTGELFF. As DNA, the CDR3 is TGCAGCGTTGAGGGTGAAGCAGGAATCCGCACCGGGGAGCTGTTTTTT.